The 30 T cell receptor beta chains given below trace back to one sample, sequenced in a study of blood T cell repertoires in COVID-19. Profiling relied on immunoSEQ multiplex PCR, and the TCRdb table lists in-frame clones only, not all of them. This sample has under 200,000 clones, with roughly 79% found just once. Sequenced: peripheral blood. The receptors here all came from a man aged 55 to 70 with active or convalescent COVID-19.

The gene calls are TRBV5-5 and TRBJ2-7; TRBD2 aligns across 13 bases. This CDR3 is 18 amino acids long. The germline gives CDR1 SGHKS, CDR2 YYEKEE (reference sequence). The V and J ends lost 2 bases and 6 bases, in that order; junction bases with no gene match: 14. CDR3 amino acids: CASSFKRGLAGPRGEQYF. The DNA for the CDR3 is TGTGCCAGCAGCTTTAAGCGGGGACTAGCGGGGCCCCGGGGCGAGCAGTACTTC.

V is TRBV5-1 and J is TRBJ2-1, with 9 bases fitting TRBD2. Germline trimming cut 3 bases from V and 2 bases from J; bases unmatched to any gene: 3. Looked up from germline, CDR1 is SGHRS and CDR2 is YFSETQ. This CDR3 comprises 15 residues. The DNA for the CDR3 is TGCGCCAGCAGCTCAATAGCGGGAGCCTACAATGAGCAGTTCTTC. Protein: CASSSIAGAYNEQFF. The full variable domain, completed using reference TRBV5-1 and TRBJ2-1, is KAGVTQTPRYLIKTRGQQVTLSCSPISGHRSVSWYQQTPGQGLQFLFEYFSETQRNKGNFPGRFSGRQFSNSRSEMNVSTLELGDSALYLCASSSIAGAYNEQFFGPGTRLTVL.

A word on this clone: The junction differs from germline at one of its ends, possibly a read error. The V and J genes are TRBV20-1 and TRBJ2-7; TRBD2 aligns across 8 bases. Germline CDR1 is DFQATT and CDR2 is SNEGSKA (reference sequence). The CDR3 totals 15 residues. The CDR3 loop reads CSASSPRTSSHEQYF. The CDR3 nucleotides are TGCAGTGCTAGTTCGCCAAGGACTAGCTCCCACGAGCAGTACTTC.

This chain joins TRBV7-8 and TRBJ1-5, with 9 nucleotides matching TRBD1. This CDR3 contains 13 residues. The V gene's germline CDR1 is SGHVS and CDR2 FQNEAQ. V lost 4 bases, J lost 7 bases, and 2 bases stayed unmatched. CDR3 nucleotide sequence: TGTGCCAGCAGCTGGGACAGGGCACAGCCCCAGCATTTT. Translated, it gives CASSWDRAQPQHF.

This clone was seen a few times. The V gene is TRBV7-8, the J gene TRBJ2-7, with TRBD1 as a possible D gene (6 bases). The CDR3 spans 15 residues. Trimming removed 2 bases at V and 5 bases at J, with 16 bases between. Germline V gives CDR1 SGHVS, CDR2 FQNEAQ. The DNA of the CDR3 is TGTGCCAGCAGCTTAATATCAAGGGGGATCCACGAGCAGTACTTC. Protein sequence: CASSLISRGIHEQYF.

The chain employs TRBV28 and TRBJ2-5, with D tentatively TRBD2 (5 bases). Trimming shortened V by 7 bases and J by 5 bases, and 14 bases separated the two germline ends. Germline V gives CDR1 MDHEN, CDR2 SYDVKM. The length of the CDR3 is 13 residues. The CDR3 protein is CASTLWPGETQYF. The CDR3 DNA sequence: TGTGCCAGCACTCTATGGCCGGGGGAGACCCAGTACTTC. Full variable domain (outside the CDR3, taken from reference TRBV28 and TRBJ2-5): DVKVTQSSRYLVKRTGEKVFLECVQDMDHENMFWYRQDPGLGLRLIYFSYDVKMKEKGDIPEGYSVSREKKERFSLILESASTNQTSMYLCASTLWPGETQYFGPGTRLLVL.

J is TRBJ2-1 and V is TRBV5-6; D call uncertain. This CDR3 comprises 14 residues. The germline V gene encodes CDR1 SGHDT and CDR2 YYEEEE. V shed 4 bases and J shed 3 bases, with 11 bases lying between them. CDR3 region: CASSPVAYYNEQFF. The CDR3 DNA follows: TGTGCCAGCAGCCCCGTTGCGTACTACAATGAGCAGTTCTTC.

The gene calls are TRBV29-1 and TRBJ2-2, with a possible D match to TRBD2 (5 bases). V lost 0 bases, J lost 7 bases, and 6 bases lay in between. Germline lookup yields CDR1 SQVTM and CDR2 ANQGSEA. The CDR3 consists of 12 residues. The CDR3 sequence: CSVEDRDGELFF. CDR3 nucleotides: TGCAGCGTTGAAGATCGGGACGGGGAGCTGTTTTTT.

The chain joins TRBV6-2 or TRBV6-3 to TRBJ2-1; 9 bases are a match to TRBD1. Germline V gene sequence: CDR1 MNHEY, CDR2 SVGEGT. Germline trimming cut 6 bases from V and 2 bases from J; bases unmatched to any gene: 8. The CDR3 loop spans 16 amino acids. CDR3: CASSFLGQGPYNEQFF. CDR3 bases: TGTGCCAGCAGCTTCCTCGGACAGGGGCCCTACAATGAGCAGTTCTTC.

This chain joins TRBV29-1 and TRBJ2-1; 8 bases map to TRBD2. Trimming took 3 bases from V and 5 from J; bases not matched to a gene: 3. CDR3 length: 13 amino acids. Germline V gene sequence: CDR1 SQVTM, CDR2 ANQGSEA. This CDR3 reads CSVDEAGDNEQFF. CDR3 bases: TGCAGCGTTGACGAAGCGGGAGACAATGAGCAGTTCTTC.

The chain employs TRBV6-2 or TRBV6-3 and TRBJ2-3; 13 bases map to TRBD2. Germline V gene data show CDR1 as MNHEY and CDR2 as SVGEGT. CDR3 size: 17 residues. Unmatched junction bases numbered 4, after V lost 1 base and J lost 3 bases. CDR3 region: CASSYLGLAGATDTQYF. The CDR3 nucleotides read TGTGCCAGCAGTTACTTAGGACTAGCGGGAGCTACAGATACGCAGTATTTT.

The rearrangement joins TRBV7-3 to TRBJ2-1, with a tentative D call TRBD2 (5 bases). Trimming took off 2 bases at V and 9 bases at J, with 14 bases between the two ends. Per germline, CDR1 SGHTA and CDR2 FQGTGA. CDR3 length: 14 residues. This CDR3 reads CASSLRTTSGEQFF. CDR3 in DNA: TGTGCCAGCAGCTTACGTACGACGAGCGGTGAGCAGTTCTTC.

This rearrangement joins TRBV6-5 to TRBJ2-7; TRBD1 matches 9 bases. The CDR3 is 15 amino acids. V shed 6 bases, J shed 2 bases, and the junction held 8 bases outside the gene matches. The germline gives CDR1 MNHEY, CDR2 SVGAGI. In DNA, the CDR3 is TGTGCCAGCAGCCGCTCGGGACAGGGTACCTACGAGCAGTACTTC. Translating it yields CASSRSGQGTYEQYF.

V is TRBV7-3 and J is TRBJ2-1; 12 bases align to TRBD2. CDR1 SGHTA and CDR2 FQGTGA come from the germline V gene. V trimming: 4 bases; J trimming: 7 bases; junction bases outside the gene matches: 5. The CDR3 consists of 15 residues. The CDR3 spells CASSSTSGRGNEQFF. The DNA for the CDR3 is TGTGCCAGCAGCTCGACTAGCGGGAGAGGAAATGAGCAGTTCTTC.

The CDR3 protein is CASSEAILGTGRSPLHF. For the CDR3, the DNA is TGTGCCAGCAGTGAAGCGATCCTGGGGACAGGTCGGTCACCCCTCCACTTT. This chain joins TRBV6-1 and TRBJ1-6, with 8 bases matching TRBD1. V lost 0 bases, J lost 10 bases, and 11 bases stayed unmatched. Germline V gives CDR1 MNHNS, CDR2 SASEGT. The CDR3 is 17 amino acids.

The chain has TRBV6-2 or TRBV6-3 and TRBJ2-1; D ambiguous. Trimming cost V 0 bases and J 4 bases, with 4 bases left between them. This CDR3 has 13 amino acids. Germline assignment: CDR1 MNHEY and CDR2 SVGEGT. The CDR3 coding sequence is TGTGCCAGCAGTTACTCGAGATACAATGAGCAGTTCTTC. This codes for CASSYSRYNEQFF.

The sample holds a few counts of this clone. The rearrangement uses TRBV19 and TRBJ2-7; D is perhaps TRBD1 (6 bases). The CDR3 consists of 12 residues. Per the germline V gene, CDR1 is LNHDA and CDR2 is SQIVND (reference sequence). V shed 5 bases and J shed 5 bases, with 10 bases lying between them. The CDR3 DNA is TGTGCCAGTAGTGGGGCAGGGGACGAGCAGTACTTC. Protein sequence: CASSGAGDEQYF. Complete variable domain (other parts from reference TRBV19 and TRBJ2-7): DGGITQSPKYLFRKEGQNVTLSCEQNLNHDAMYWYRQDPGQGLRLIYYSQIVNDFQKGDIAEGYSVSREKKESFPLTVTSAQKNPTAFYLCASSGAGDEQYFGPGTRLTVT.

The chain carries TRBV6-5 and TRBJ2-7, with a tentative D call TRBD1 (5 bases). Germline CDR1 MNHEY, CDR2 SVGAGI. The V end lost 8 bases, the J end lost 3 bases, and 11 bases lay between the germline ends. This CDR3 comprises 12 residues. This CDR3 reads CASLGHNYEQYF. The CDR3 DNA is TGTGCCAGCCTAGGACATAACTACGAGCAGTACTTC.

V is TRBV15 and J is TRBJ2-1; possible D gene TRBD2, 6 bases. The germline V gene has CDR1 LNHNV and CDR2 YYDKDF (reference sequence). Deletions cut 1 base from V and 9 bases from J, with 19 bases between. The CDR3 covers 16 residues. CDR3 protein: CATSRGRGSGQSEQFF. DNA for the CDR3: TGTGCCACCAGCAGAGGGAGGGGCAGTGGTCAGAGTGAGCAGTTCTTC.

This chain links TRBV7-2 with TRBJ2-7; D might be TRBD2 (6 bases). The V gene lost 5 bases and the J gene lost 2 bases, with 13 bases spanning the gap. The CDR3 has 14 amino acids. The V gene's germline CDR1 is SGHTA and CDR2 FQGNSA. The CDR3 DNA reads TGTGCCAGCAGCGACCGGGACTTACCCTACGAGCAGTACTTC. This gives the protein CASSDRDLPYEQYF. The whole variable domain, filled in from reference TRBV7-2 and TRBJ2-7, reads GAGVSQSPSNKVTEKGKDVELRCDPISGHTALYWYRQSLGQGLEFLIYFQGNSAPDKSGLPSDRFSAERTGGSVSTLTIQRTQQEDSAVYLCASSDRDLPYEQYFGPGTRLTVT.

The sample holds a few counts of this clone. The CDR3 nucleotides are TGTGCCAGCTCACCCCAGACTAGCGGGGTTTCCTACAATGAGCAGTTCTTC. This sequence encodes CASSPQTSGVSYNEQFF. The genes are TRBV18 and TRBJ2-1, with 11 bases aligning to TRBD2. The V and J ends lost 3 bases and 1 base, in that order; junction bases with no gene match: 5. CDR3 length: 17 residues. Germline-derived CDR1 and CDR2 are KGHSH and LQKENI. The entire variable domain, with the rest obtained from reference TRBV18 and TRBJ2-1, is as follows: NAGVMQNPRHLVRRRGQEARLRCSPMKGHSHVYWYRQLPEEGLKFMVYLQKENIIDESGMPKERFSAEFPKEGPSILRIQQVVRGDSAAYFCASSPQTSGVSYNEQFFGPGTRLTVL.

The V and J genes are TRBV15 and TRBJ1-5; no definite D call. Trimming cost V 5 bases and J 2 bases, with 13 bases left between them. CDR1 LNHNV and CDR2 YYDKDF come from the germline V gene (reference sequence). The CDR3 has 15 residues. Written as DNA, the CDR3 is TGTGCCACCAGCTCCCCGTGGCAGGGCAATCAGCCCCAGCATTTT. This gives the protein CATSSPWQGNQPQHF.

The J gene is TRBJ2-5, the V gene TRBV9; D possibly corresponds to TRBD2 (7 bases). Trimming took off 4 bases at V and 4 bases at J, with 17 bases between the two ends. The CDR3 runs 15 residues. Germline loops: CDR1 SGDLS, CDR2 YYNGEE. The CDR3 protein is CASSPNPGGGETQYF. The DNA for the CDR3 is TGTGCCAGCAGCCCTAACCCGGGGGGCGGAGAGACCCAGTACTTC.

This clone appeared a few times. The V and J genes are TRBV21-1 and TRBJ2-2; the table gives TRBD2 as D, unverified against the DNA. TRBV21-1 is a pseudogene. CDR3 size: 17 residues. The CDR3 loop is CASSSRLAGEGTGELFF. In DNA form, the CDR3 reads TGTGCCAGCAGCTCAAGACTAGCGGGAGAAGGCACCGGGGAGCTGTTTTTT.

The CDR3 DNA reads as TGCGCCAGCAGCAACCGGGGGGATTGGCAAGGAAACACCATATATTTT. Translated, it gives CASSNRGDWQGNTIYF. The J gene is TRBJ1-3, the V gene TRBV5-1; D may be TRBD1 (5 bases). Germline V gives CDR1 SGHRS, CDR2 YFSETQ. V gave up 4 bases and J gave up 4 bases, with 18 bases separating them. The CDR3 contains 16 residues.

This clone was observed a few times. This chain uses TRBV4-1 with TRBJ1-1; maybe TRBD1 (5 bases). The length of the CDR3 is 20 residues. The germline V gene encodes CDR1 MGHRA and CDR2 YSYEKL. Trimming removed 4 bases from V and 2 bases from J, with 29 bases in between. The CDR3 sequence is CASSRQLGEAGGSRNTEAFF. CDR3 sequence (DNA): TGCGCCAGCAGCCGCCAACTGGGTGAGGCTGGGGGGAGTCGAAACACTGAAGCTTTCTTT.

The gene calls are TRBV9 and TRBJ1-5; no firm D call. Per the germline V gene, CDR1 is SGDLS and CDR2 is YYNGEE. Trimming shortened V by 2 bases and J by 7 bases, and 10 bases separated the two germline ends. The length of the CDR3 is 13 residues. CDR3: CASSVSPGQPQHF. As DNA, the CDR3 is TGTGCCAGCAGCGTCTCCCCCGGGCAGCCCCAGCATTTT.

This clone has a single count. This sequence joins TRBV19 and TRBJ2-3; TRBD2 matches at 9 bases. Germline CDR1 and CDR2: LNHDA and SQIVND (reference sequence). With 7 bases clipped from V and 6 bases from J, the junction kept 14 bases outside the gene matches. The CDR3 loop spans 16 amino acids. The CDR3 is CASITVSGSHPDTQYF. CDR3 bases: TGTGCCAGTATTACGGTTAGCGGGAGTCATCCCGATACGCAGTATTTT. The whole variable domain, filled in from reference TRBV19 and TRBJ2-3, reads DGGITQSPKYLFRKEGQNVTLSCEQNLNHDAMYWYRQDPGQGLRLIYYSQIVNDFQKGDIAEGYSVSREKKESFPLTVTSAQKNPTAFYLCASITVSGSHPDTQYFGPGTRLTVL.

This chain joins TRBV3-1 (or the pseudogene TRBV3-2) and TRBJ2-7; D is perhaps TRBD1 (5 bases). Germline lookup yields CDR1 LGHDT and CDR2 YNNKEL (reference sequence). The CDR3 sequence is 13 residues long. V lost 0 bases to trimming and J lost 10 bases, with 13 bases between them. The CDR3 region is CASSQDVIRAQYF. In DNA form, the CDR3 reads TGTGCCAGCAGCCAAGATGTTATCAGGGCTCAGTACTTC.

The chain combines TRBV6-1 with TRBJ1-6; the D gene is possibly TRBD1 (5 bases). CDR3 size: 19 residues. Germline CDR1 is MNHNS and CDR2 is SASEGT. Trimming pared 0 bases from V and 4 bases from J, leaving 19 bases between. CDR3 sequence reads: CASSEAGQSRTTYNSPLHF. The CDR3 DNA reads TGTGCCAGCAGTGAAGCGGGGCAGTCGAGGACTACTTATAATTCACCCCTCCACTTT.